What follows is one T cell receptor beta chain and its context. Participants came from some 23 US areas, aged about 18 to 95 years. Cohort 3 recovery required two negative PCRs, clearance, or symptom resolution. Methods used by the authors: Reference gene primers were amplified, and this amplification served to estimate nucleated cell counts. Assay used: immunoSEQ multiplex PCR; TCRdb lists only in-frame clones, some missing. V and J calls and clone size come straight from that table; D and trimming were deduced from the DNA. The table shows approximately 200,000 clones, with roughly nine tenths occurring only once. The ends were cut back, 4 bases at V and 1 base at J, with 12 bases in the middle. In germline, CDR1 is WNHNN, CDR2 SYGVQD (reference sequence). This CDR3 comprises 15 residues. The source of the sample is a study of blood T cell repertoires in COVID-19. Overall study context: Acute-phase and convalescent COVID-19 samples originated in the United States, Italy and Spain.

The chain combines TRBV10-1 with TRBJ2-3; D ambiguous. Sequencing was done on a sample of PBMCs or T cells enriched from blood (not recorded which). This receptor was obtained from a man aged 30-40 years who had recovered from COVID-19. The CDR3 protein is CASSAAFQGTDTQYF. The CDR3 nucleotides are TGCGCCAGCAGTGCCGCGTTTCAAGGCACAGATACGCAGTATTTT.